The 2 T cell receptor beta chains below come from one sample, sequenced in a study of blood T cell repertoires in COVID-19. Sequencing used immunoSEQ multiplex PCR; TCRdb keeps in-frame clones, though not all of them. The data hold 170,000 or so clones, with around nine tenths observed a single time. The specimen was peripheral blood. These receptor sequences come from a man aged 35 to 55 with active or convalescent COVID-19.

The V gene is TRBV28, the J gene TRBJ1-1; 8 bases agree with TRBD1. The CDR3 runs to 14 residues. After removal of 6 bases from V and 5 bases from J, the junction contained 8 bases not matched to a gene. Germline V gene data show CDR1 as MDHEN and CDR2 as SYDVKM. CDR3 region: CASSLFDRGTEAFF. DNA of the CDR3: TGTGCCAGCAGCCTCTTCGACAGGGGAACTGAAGCTTTCTTT. Full variable domain (outside the CDR3, taken from reference TRBV28 and TRBJ1-1): DVKVTQSSRYLVKRTGEKVFLECVQDMDHENMFWYRQDPGLGLRLIYFSYDVKMKEKGDIPEGYSVSREKKERFSLILESASTNQTSMYLCASSLFDRGTEAFFGQGTRLTVV.

In its sample, this clone was seen a few times. This sequence joins TRBV12-3 or TRBV12-4 and TRBJ1-2; D gene ambiguous. Trimming stripped 3 bases from V and 8 bases from J, with 10 bases between. This CDR3 spans 12 amino acids. The CDR3 loop is CASSFGPRGYTF. The CDR3 DNA is TGTGCCAGCAGTTTTGGGCCTCGAGGCTACACCTTC.